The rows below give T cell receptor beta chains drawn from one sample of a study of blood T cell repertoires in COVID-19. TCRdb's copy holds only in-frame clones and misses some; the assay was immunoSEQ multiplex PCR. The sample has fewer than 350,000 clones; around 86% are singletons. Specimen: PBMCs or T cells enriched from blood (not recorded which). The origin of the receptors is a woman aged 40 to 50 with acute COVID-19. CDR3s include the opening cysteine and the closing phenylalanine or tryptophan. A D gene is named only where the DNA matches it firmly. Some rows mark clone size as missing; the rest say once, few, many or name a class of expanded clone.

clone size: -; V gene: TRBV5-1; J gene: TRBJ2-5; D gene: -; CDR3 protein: CASSLVSLQETQYF; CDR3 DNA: TGCGCCAGCAGCTTGGTCAGTCTCCAAGAGACCCAGTACTTC
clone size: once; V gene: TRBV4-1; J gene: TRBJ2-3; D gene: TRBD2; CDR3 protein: CASSLRPGTKKEETDTQYF; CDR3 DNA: TGCGCCAGCAGCCTCAGACCGGGGACTAAAAAAGAAGAAACAGATACGCAGTATTTT
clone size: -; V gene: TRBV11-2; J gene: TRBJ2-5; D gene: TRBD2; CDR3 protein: CASSFSTTTSGGQETQYF; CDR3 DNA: TGTGCCAGCAGCTTTTCAACGACAACTAGCGGGGGGCAAGAGACCCAGTACTTC
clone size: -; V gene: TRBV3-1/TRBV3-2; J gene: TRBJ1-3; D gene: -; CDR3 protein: CASSQVRQVRRTSGNTIYF; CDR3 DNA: TGTGCCAGCAGCCAAGTCCGACAGGTGCGGAGGACCTCTGGAAACACCATATATTTT
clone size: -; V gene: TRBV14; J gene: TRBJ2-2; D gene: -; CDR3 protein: CASSQARSTGELFF; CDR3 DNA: TGTGCCAGCAGCCAAGCCCGGTCCACCGGGGAGCTGTTTTTT
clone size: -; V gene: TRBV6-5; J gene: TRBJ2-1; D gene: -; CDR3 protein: CASGYRDFYNEQFF; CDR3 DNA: TGTGCCAGCGGCTACCGGGACTTTTACAATGAGCAGTTCTTC
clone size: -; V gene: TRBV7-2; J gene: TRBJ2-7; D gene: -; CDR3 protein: CASSLAGTDSYEQYF; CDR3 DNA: TGTGCCAGCAGCTTAGCCGGGACTGACTCCTACGAGCAGTACTTC
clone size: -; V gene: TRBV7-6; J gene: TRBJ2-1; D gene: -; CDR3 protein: CASSLGPGTLYNEQFF; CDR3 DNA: TGTGCCAGCAGCTTAGGCCCCGGGACACTCTACAATGAGCAGTTCTTC
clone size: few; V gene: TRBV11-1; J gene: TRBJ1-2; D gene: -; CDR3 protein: CASSPGASLGYGYTF; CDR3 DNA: TGTGCCAGCAGCCCAGGGGCATCTCTCGGCTATGGCTACACCTTC
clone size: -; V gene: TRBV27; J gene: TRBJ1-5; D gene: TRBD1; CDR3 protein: CASSLLGGEGINQPQHF; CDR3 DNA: TGTGCCAGCAGTTTATTAGGGGGCGAGGGTATCAATCAGCCCCAGCATTTT
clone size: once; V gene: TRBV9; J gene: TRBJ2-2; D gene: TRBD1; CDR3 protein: CASSPTGANTGELFF; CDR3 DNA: TGTGCCAGCAGTCCAACAGGGGCCAACACCGGGGAGCTGTTTTTT
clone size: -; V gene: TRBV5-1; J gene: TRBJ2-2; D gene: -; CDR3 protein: CASSLTVNTGELFF; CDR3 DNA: TGCGCCAGCAGCTTGACAGTGAACACCGGGGAGCTGTTTTTT
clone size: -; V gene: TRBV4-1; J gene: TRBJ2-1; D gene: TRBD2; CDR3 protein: CASSQDLSAGGPLGYNEQFF; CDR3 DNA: TGCGCCAGCAGCCAAGATCTTTCAGCGGGGGGGCCTTTGGGTTACAATGAGCAGTTCTTC
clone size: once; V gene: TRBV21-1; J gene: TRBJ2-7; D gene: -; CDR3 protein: CASSKGTSGRCYEQYF; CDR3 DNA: TGTGCCAGCAGCAAGGGAACTAGCGGGAGATGTTACGAGCAGTACTTC
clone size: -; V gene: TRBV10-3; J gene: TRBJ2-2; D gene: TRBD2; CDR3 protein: CAISSGLAMNTGELFF; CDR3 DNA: TGTGCCATCAGTTCGGGACTAGCAATGAACACCGGGGAGCTGTTTTTT
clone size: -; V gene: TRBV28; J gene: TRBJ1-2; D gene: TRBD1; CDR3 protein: CASSTGPTGYGYTF; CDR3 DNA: TGTGCCAGCAGTACGGGGCCGACAGGGTATGGCTACACCTTC
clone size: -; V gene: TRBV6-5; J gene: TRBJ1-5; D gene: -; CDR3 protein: CATARGGEQPQHF; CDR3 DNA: TGTGCCACCGCTCGAGGAGGTGAACAGCCCCAGCATTTT
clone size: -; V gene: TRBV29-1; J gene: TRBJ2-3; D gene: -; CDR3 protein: CSVVIAHGADTQYF; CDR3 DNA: TGCAGCGTTGTTATAGCGCACGGAGCAGATACGCAGTATTTT
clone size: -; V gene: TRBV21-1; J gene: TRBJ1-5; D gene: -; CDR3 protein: CASSKAKGTGGTYNQPQHF; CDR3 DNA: TGTGCCAGCAGCAAAGCCAAGGGGACAGGGGGCACCTACAATCAGCCCCAGCATTTT
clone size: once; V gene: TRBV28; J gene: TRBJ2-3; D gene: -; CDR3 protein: CASSTASVGRTDTQYF; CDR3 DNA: TGTGCCAGCAGTACAGCATCTGTCGGCCGCACAGATACGCAGTATTTT